These 21 T cell receptor beta chains originate from one sample sequenced in a study of regulatory T cells in long-lasting Graves disease. For TCR beta, libraries came from iRepertoire HTBI primers and Arm-PCR of CDR3 regions. TCRdb re-analysed the multiplex PCR reads in MiXCR, keeping a single row per CDR3 protein. The profile covers 450,000 to 600,000 distinct CDR3 sequences, with 15% to 20% appearing a single time and less than 15% taken by the ten largest. The time point here: newly diagnosed GD, antithyroid drugs for less than 3 months. Extracted RNA from PBMCs served as the source of the TCR library. The data also belong to a second study, concerning T cells in Graves' hyperthyroidism and ophthalmopathy.

The sample here was peripheral blood mononuclear cells (PBMCs), taken at new diagnosis, from a patient treated with antithyroid drugs. The origin of the receptors is a man aged 35-49 years with Graves disease.

This clonotype has a count of ten or more. This rearrangement joins TRBV2 to TRBJ2-7; maybe TRBD1 (6 bases). CDR3 length: 14 residues. Looked up from germline, CDR1 is SNHLY and CDR2 is FYNNEI. V lost 5 bases, J lost 0 bases, and 11 bases lay in between. The CDR3 region has the DNA TGTGCCAGCAGTAACAACAGGGACTCCTACGAGCAGTACTTC. Residues: CASSNNRDSYEQYF.

V and J are TRBV12-3 or TRBV12-4 and TRBJ1-5; TRBD1 aligns across 12 bases. Losses at the gene ends were 5 bases for V and 6 bases for J; bases not matched to a gene: 8. The CDR3 totals 16 residues. The CDR3: CASSLGTGGAGQPQHF. In nucleotides, the CDR3 is TGTGCCAGCAGTCTCGGGACAGGGGGCGCCGGTCAGCCCCAGCATTTT.

The chain couples TRBV30 to TRBJ2-6, with D possibly being TRBD1 or TRBD2 (5 bases each). CDR3 length: 17 amino acids. With 5 bases removed from V and 4 bases from J, the gap between germline ends came to 21 bases. Germline V gives CDR1 GTSNPN, CDR2 SVGIG (reference sequence). CDR3 bases: TGTGCCTGGCAAGGGGCGGGCTCGCAATCGGGGGCCAACGTCCTGACTTTC. Amino acid sequence: CAWQGAGSQSGANVLTF. The full variable domain, its missing parts supplied by reference TRBV30 and TRBJ2-6, is SQTIHQWPATLVQPVGSPLSLECTVEGTSNPNLYWYRQAAGRGLQLLFYSVGIGQISSEVPQNLSASRPQDRQFILSSKKLLLSDSGFYLCAWQGAGSQSGANVLTFGAGSRLTVL.

This chain links TRBV27 with TRBJ1-5; D may be TRBD1 (6 bases). CDR1 is MNHEY and CDR2 is SMNVEV in the germline V gene (reference sequence). V was pared by 6 bases and J by 5 bases, with 11 bases between. The CDR3 sequence is 13 residues long. CDR3 in DNA: TGTGCCAGCAGGGACAGCCCTTATCAGCCCCAGCATTTT. Protein sequence: CASRDSPYQPQHF.

This clonotype was seen many times. The rearrangement links TRBV11-2 to TRBJ2-7; 8 nucleotides match TRBD1. This CDR3 is 13 amino acids long. CDR1 is SGHAT, CDR2 FQNNGV, per germline. Unmatched junction bases numbered 5, after V lost 5 bases and J lost 5 bases. The CDR3 loop reads CASSMTGAHEQYF. CDR3 sequence (DNA): TGTGCCAGCAGCATGACAGGGGCCCACGAGCAGTACTTC.

This clonotype came up many times. CDR3 DNA: TGTGCCAGCAGCTTAGCAGGGAAGGGTAACATTCAGTACTTC. Residues: CASSLAGKGNIQYF. The chain carries TRBV7-9 and TRBJ2-4, with D hard to call. Per the germline V gene, CDR1 is SEHNR and CDR2 is FQNEAQ (reference sequence). The CDR3 sequence is 14 residues long. V shed 0 bases and J shed 7 bases, with 10 bases lying between them. Full variable domain (remainder filled in from reference TRBV7-9 and TRBJ2-4): DTGVSQNPRHKITKRGQNVTFRCDPISEHNRLYWYRQTLGQGPEFLTYFQNEAQLEKSRLLSDRFSAERPKGSFSTLEIQRTEQGDSAMYLCASSLAGKGNIQYFGAGTRLSVL.

This chain connects TRBV24-1 to TRBJ2-2, with D perhaps matching TRBD2 (5 bases). The V and J ends lost 1 base and 2 bases respectively, with 7 bases between them. CDR3 length equals 15 residues. The germline V gene encodes CDR1 KGHDR and CDR2 SFDVKD. In DNA form, the CDR3 reads TGTGCCACCAGTGATTTCGGAGGCAACACCGGGGAGCTGTTTTTT. Residues: CATSDFGGNTGELFF.

V and J are TRBV3-1 and TRBJ2-1, with 7 bases aligning to TRBD1. The V gene end was trimmed by 0 bases and the J gene end by 8 bases; junction bases not matched to a gene: 7. This CDR3 region has 15 residues. Per germline, CDR1 LGHDT and CDR2 YNNKEL (reference sequence). The CDR3 nucleotides are TGTGCCAGCAGCCAAGAACAGGGGTTGTTAGATGAGCAGTTCTTC. Residues: CASSQEQGLLDEQFF.

This chain connects TRBV6-2 or TRBV6-3 to TRBJ1-2; 10 bases fit TRBD1. Trimming took 2 bases from V and 11 from J; bases not matched to a gene: 2. The CDR3 extends over 12 amino acids. Per germline, CDR1 MNHEY and CDR2 SVGEGT. DNA of the CDR3: TGTGCCAGCAGTTACGGGACAGGGGAATACACCTTC. It specifies CASSYGTGEYTF.

This clonotype was seen repeatedly, ten times or more. The rearrangement joins TRBV3-1 to TRBJ1-5, with a possible D match to TRBD1 (5 bases). Between the trimmed V and J ends, which lost 0 bases and 9 bases, there was a span of 15 bases. Germline V gene sequence: CDR1 LGHDT, CDR2 YNNKEL (reference sequence). The CDR3 is 15 residues long. The DNA for the CDR3 is TGTGCCAGCAGCCAAGACGGCGGGGCCGGGCGGCCCCAGCATTTT. Amino acid sequence: CASSQDGGAGRPQHF.

On this clonotype: This may be a read error, as it is one base from a much larger clone. The chain recombines TRBV20-1 with TRBJ2-5; possibly TRBD1 for D (6 bases). Germline-derived CDR1 and CDR2 are DFQATT and SNEGSKA (reference sequence). The CDR3 runs 13 residues. The CDR3 bases are TGCAGTGCTAATGAAGGTATAGCAGGGGCGAAGCACTTC. It translates to CSANEGIAGAKHF.

Only a few counts were recorded for this clonotype. The chain combines TRBV7-9 with TRBJ2-7; possibly TRBD1 or TRBD2 for D (5 bases each). Germline lookup yields CDR1 SEHNR and CDR2 FQNEAQ (reference sequence). CDR3 length: 15 residues. Trimming left V 6 bases short and J 6 bases short, with 21 bases between. CDR3 nucleotide sequence: TGTGCCAGCAGTTCCGAATGGGACGATTGGGGCGAGCAGTACTTC. This gives the protein CASSSEWDDWGEQYF.

In this sample, this clonotype turned up many times. The gene calls are TRBV2 and TRBJ2-5; 9 positions match TRBD1. CDR3 length: 14 amino acids. Unmatched junction bases numbered 8, after V lost 7 bases and J lost 5 bases. Per the germline V gene, CDR1 is SNHLY and CDR2 is FYNNEI. CDR3 DNA sequence: TGTGCCAGCACCTCCGGGACAGGGACCGAGACCCAGTACTTC. Translated, it gives CASTSGTGTETQYF.

This clonotype was counted many times. This chain uses TRBV7-8 with TRBJ2-5, with D perhaps matching TRBD2 (6 bases). Germline lookup yields CDR1 SGHVS and CDR2 FQNEAQ. The CDR3 totals 15 residues. V lost 1 base to trimming and J lost 5 bases, with 14 bases between them. The CDR3: CASSLVGPRGETQYF. The CDR3 nucleotides are TGTGCCAGCAGCTTAGTCGGACCCCGGGGGGAGACCCAGTACTTC.

This clonotype was detected many times. The rearrangement uses TRBV30 and TRBJ2-7, with 7 bases lining up with TRBD2. The CDR3 length is 14 residues. The ends lost 0 bases at V and 2 bases at J; junction bases unmatched: 4. Germline CDR1 is GTSNPN and CDR2 is SVGIG (reference sequence). CDR3 sequence: CAWSVLREPYEQYF. CDR3 nucleotide sequence: TGTGCCTGGAGTGTATTGCGGGAGCCCTACGAGCAGTACTTC.

This clonotype was recorded a few times. The chain combines TRBV28 with TRBJ2-7, with 9 bases that match TRBD1. The CDR3 has 15 residues. The junction had 8 bases not matched to a gene; V was cut back by 2 bases and J by 6 bases. Germline V gene data show CDR1 as MDHEN and CDR2 as SYDVKM. The CDR3 here is CASSLPGTGKGEQYF. The CDR3 DNA is TGTGCCAGCAGTTTACCTGGGACAGGGAAGGGCGAGCAGTACTTC.

About this clonotype itself: Possible read error: a much larger clone is one base away. The chain uses TRBV5-1 and TRBJ2-1; TRBD1 agrees at 7 bases. The CDR3 has 14 amino acids. Germline V gene lookup returns CDR1 SGHRS and CDR2 YFSETQ. After removal of 4 bases from V and 4 bases from J, the junction contained 5 bases not matched to a gene. CDR3 nucleotide sequence: TGCGCCAGCAGCCTGTCGGGACAGTACAATGAGCAGTTCTTC. It translates to CASSLSGQYNEQFF.

This clonotype was counted at least ten times. CDR3 sequence reads: CASSLNLMNTEAFF. As DNA, the CDR3 is TGTGCCAGCAGCTTAAACCTCATGAACACTGAAGCTTTCTTT. The chain links TRBV7-8 to TRBJ1-1; no clear D gene. The CDR3 is 14 amino acids. Germline CDR1 is SGHVS and CDR2 is FQNEAQ. V shed 2 bases and J shed 0 bases, with 7 bases lying between them.

This clonotype has a count of ten or more. This rearrangement joins TRBV5-4 to TRBJ1-2; 10 positions match TRBD1. V was pared by 4 bases and J by 4 bases, with 7 bases of the junction left unmatched. The CDR3 contains 15 residues. The germline gives CDR1 SGHNT, CDR2 YYREEE (reference sequence). The CDR3 DNA is TGTGCCAGCAGCGCGGGACAGGGGTACGCCTATGGCTACACCTTC. As protein: CASSAGQGYAYGYTF.

This clonotype was detected a few times. This rearrangement joins TRBV20-1 to TRBJ2-7, with 9 positions matching TRBD1. The CDR3 covers 18 residues. Unmatched junction bases numbered 12, after V lost 0 bases and J lost 0 bases. Germline CDR1 is DFQATT and CDR2 is SNEGSKA (reference sequence). The CDR3 protein is CSAREMRNRGQGSYEQYF. The CDR3, as DNA: TGCAGTGCTAGAGAGATGAGGAATAGGGGACAGGGCTCCTACGAGCAGTACTTC.

The rearrangement uses TRBV6-1 and TRBJ2-3, with TRBD2 identical over 8 bases. This CDR3 has 17 residues. Germline V gene lookup returns CDR1 MNHNS and CDR2 SASEGT. With V trimmed by 5 bases and J by 2 bases, 12 bases remained unmatched. The CDR3 loop is CASSPMGLVADTDTQYF. CDR3 sequence (DNA): TGTGCCAGCAGTCCCATGGGACTAGTGGCGGACACAGATACGCAGTATTTT.